Included here is one TCR beta chain sequence, with context. Its antigen is currently unknown. This record comes from a study of shared clonotypes between healthy human individuals. Study context: The donor group consisted of a couple of women and a few men, aged 18 to 49. Three plates each covered CD4 naive and memory; CD8 naive two, CD8 memory one. Regarding the study as a whole: In four donors, around 5% of naive CD4 clonotypes appeared in common.

Using immunoSEQ multiplex PCR, the repertoire was profiled, and TCRdb retains in-frame clones only, with some absent. Of around 700,000 clones in the sample, about three quarters were seen once. The CDR3 length is 14 residues. Germline V gene data show CDR1 as MNHEY and CDR2 as SVGAGI. V dropped 6 bases and J dropped 7; count of bases not matched to a gene: 8. Sequencing was done on a sample of memory CD4+ T cells sorted from blood. Subset denoted: CD45RA-negative fraction. This receptor was obtained from a woman aged 25 to 45 in good health. This chain joins TRBV6-5 and TRBJ2-7; 11 positions match TRBD2. This CDR3 is CASRGLAVTPEQYF. In DNA form, the CDR3 reads TGTGCCAGCAGGGGACTAGCGGTTACCCCTGAGCAGTACTTC.